The clone carrying this TCR beta chain occurred once. Its specificity is unknown. Sequenced by immunoSEQ multiplex PCR; TCRdb stores in-frame clones only, minus some. Here the sample spans 220,000 or so clones, 75% to 95% being singletons. These data come from a study of cytomegalovirus exposure and HLA in healthy donors. Study-wide results and caveats: Researchers counted about 150 TCR beta chains as cytomegalovirus-associated.

The donors were members of the validation cohort, which comprised about 130 subjects and was separate from the first cohort of 730 or so subjects. Material: PBMCs. This sequence was found in a woman in her late teens or twenties in good health and CMV-seronegative.

The CDR3: CASSAYRRTNEKLFF. CDR3 DNA: TGTGCCAGCAGTGCCTACAGGCGAACTAATGAAAAACTGTTTTTT. J is TRBJ1-4 and V is TRBV28; D perhaps matches TRBD1 (5 bases). The CDR3 spans 15 residues. The germline CDR1 and CDR2 sequences are MDHEN and SYDVKM. Trimming left V 5 bases short and J 1 base short, with 11 bases between.